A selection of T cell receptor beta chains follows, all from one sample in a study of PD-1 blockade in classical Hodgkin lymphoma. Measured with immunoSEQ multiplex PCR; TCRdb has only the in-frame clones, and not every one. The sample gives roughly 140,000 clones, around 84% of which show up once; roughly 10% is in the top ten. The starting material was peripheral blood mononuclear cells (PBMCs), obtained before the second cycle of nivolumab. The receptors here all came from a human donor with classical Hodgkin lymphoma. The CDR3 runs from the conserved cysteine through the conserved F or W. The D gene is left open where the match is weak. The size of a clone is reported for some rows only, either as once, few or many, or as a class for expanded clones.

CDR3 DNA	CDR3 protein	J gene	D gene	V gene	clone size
TGTGCCAGCAGCGTACTTGCGAGGGGAAACACTGAAGCTTTCTTT	CASSVLARGNTEAFF	TRBJ1-1	.	TRBV9	.
TGTGCCAGCAGCGTAGCACTAGCGGGAAACACCGGGGAGCTGTTTTTT	CASSVALAGNTGELFF	TRBJ2-2	TRBD2	TRBV9	.
TGCGCCAGCAGCCAAGATTGGGAGTGGACAGGGATGAATCAGCCCCAGCATTTT	CASSQDWEWTGMNQPQHF	TRBJ1-5	TRBD1	TRBV4-1	.
TGCGCCAGCAGCTTGATGTCTGGGTTCGACACTGAAGCTTTCTTT	CASSLMSGFDTEAFF	TRBJ1-1	.	TRBV5-1	.
TGTGCCAGCAGTCCGGGGCCCCAAGAGACCCAGTACTTC	CASSPGPQETQYF	TRBJ2-5	.	TRBV6-5	.
TGTGCCAGCAGTTTAACCGTAGCAGGGTTAGGCACAGATACGCAGTATTTT	CASSLTVAGLGTDTQYF	TRBJ2-3	.	TRBV27	.
TGTGCCAGCAGCTTGACGGGACAGTGGGAGACCCAGTACTTC	CASSLTGQWETQYF	TRBJ2-5	TRBD1	TRBV5-5	few
TGTGCCAGCAGCTTCGGTGTGGGAGCGTCCCAGCCCCAGCATTTT	CASSFGVGASQPQHF	TRBJ1-5	.	TRBV7-9	few
TGTGCCAGCAGCTTGCCGGGACTAGCGGGGGGGCCTCTCGGTACGCAGTATTTT	CASSLPGLAGGPLGTQYF	TRBJ2-3	TRBD2	TRBV5-6	.
TGTGCCAGCCACCCGGGACTAGCAGCCAATGAGCAGTTCTTC	CASHPGLAANEQFF	TRBJ2-1	TRBD2	TRBV6-5	.
TGTGCCAGCAGCCAAGGTGGACAGGCCGGGGAGCTGTTTTTT	CASSQGGQAGELFF	TRBJ2-2	TRBD1	TRBV11-1	.
TGTGCCAGCAGACTCGAGGGAGGGACCGGGGAGCTGTTTTTT	CASRLEGGTGELFF	TRBJ2-2	TRBD2	TRBV6-4	.
TGTGCCAGCAGTTCCGCCTTCCAAGAGACCCAGTACTTC	CASSSAFQETQYF	TRBJ2-5	.	TRBV27	.
TGTGCCATCAGGGGACAGGGGGAAGTTAGCGGCTACACCTTC	CAIRGQGEVSGYTF	TRBJ1-2	TRBD1	TRBV10-3	.
TGTGCCAGCAGCCAAGCCCGGACAGTAAACTATGGCTACACCTTC	CASSQARTVNYGYTF	TRBJ1-2	.	TRBV4-2	.
TGTGCCATCAGTGAGGCTTGGCCCATAAATGAAGCTTTCTTT	CAISEAWPINEAFF	TRBJ1-1	.	TRBV10-3	.
TGCGCCAGCAGGCTACAGGGGTGGGGCACTGAAGCTTTCTTT	CASRLQGWGTEAFF	TRBJ1-1	TRBD1	TRBV5-1	few
TGTGCCAGCGGTTCCCGGCAGGGGTCGACCACCGGGGAGCTGTTTTTT	CASGSRQGSTTGELFF	TRBJ2-2	.	TRBV6-5	once
TGTGCCAGCAGCTTCGGGAGAACTAATGAAAAACTGTTTTTT	CASSFGRTNEKLFF	TRBJ1-4	.	TRBV5-6	.
TGTGCCACCTCGGACAGGGCGGGCTACGAGCAGTACTTC	CATSDRAGYEQYF	TRBJ2-7	TRBD1	TRBV10-3	.
TGTGCCAGTAGTATGGATGCTGGACAGATCAACTATGGCTACACCTTC	CASSMDAGQINYGYTF	TRBJ1-2	.	TRBV19	.
TGTGCCAGTAGTAGGCTAGCGGGGGGGCCGAATGTGGAGACCCAGTACTTC	CASSRLAGGPNVETQYF	TRBJ2-5	TRBD2	TRBV19	.
TGTGCCAGTAGTCCCTCCGGGACAGGGGTCTACGAGCAGTACTTC	CASSPSGTGVYEQYF	TRBJ2-7	TRBD1	TRBV19	.
TGCGCCAGCAGCACAAATAGACAGGGAGGTGGCTACACCTTC	CASSTNRQGGGYTF	TRBJ1-2	TRBD1	TRBV5-1	.
TGTGCCAGCAGCTTGTTCCAGGGCTACACCTTC	CASSLFQGYTF	TRBJ1-2	.	TRBV7-2	few
TGTGCCAGCACTCAAGGACAGAACACCGGGGAGCTGTTTTTT	CASTQGQNTGELFF	TRBJ2-2	.	TRBV6-5	.
TGTGCCAGCAGCGGTAGGGGCACGTTAGGATCCACCGGGGAGCTGTTTTTT	CASSGRGTLGSTGELFF	TRBJ2-2	.	TRBV9	.
TGCGCCAGCAGCCAAGCGAGAACTAGCACAGATACGCAGTATTTT	CASSQARTSTDTQYF	TRBJ2-3	.	TRBV4-1	.
TGCGCCAGCAGCCCAAGGGGGGGCGACACCTACGAGCAGTACTTC	CASSPRGGDTYEQYF	TRBJ2-7	.	TRBV5-1	.
TGTGCCATCAGTGATGGGGCGGACTATAGCAATCAGCCCCAGCATTTT	CAISDGADYSNQPQHF	TRBJ1-5	.	TRBV6-1	.
TGTGCCAGCAGTCCAACGCAGTTCTGGATCGGGACACAAGAAAAACTGTTTTTT	CASSPTQFWIGTQEKLFF	TRBJ1-4	.	TRBV27	.
TGTGCCAGCAGTGTGGAGACAGCTTCCTACGAGCAGTACTTC	CASSVETASYEQYF	TRBJ2-7	.	TRBV6-5	.
TGTGCCATCAGCCTGGGACAGGGGCTGAGTGAAGCTTTCTTT	CAISLGQGLSEAFF	TRBJ1-1	TRBD1	TRBV10-3	.
TGTGCCAGCAGGAAGACTAGCGCGGGCACAGATACGCAGTATTTT	CASRKTSAGTDTQYF	TRBJ2-3	TRBD2	TRBV5-4	once
TGTGCCAGCAGTTATAGGTTTGAGTCGGAGCAGTACTTC	CASSYRFESEQYF	TRBJ2-7	.	TRBV6-5	.
TGCGCCAGCAGCCAAGGCCGTTCTGTGGGAATAGCCAAAAACATTCAGTACTTC	CASSQGRSVGIAKNIQYF	TRBJ2-4	.	TRBV4-1	.
TGTGCCACCAGCAGAGATGTTTCCCTCTTCTCGGGACAGTTGATTAACTATGGCTACACCTTC	CATSRDVSLFSGQLINYGYTF	TRBJ1-2	TRBD1	TRBV15	.
TGTGCCAGCAGCCTCTTAATGGGGGAGGCCTACGAGCAGTACTTC	CASSLLMGEAYEQYF	TRBJ2-7	.	TRBV6-1	.
TGTGCCAGCACCCGTAGCGGGAGTAGTAGCGAGCAGTACTTC	CASTRSGSSSEQYF	TRBJ2-7	TRBD2	TRBV6-6	.
TGTGCCAGTAGCTCCATGGGGGCCTATGGCTACACCTTC	CASSSMGAYGYTF	TRBJ1-2	.	TRBV19	medium-sized
TGTGCCAGCAGCTCCCCCAGGGGCTGGGAGACCCAGTACTTC	CASSSPRGWETQYF	TRBJ2-5	.	TRBV7-2	few
TGTGCCAGCAGCAGGCCCCAACAGGGTGAACTGAACACTGAAGCTTTCTTT	CASSRPQQGELNTEAFF	TRBJ1-1	.	TRBV21-1	.
TGTGCCAGCAGTTACGTAGGTTACTATGGCTACACCTTC	CASSYVGYYGYTF	TRBJ1-2	.	TRBV6-6	.
TGTGCCAGCAGCCGGAAAACGAGCACAGATACGCAGTATTTT	CASSRKTSTDTQYF	TRBJ2-3	.	TRBV21-1	.
TGTGCCAGCAGTTTAGGACTAGCGGGAGGTATCAATGAGCAGTTCTTC	CASSLGLAGGINEQFF	TRBJ2-1	TRBD2	TRBV28	.
TGTGCCAGCTCTGACCACAGGGACGGCTACACCTTC	CASSDHRDGYTF	TRBJ1-2	.	TRBV2	few
TGTGCCAGCAGCTTAGTTGCGGTGGACTCTTATGGCTACACCTTC	CASSLVAVDSYGYTF	TRBJ1-2	.	TRBV7-8	.
TGTGCCAGCTCCCCACGGCTAGCGGGGGGGCCCTACAATGAGCAGTTCTTC	CASSPRLAGGPYNEQFF	TRBJ2-1	TRBD2	TRBV18	once
TGTGCCAGCTCATCTGGTGGGAACACTGAAGCTTTCTTT	CASSSGGNTEAFF	TRBJ1-1	.	TRBV18	.
TGTGCCAGCAGTCCGATAGCGGGTTACAATGAGCAGTTCTTC	CASSPIAGYNEQFF	TRBJ2-1	TRBD2	TRBV6-5	.
TGTGCCAGCAGTTTGCGGGGGTTGACTAATGAAAAACTGTTTTTT	CASSLRGLTNEKLFF	TRBJ1-4	.	TRBV27	.
TGCGCCAGCAGCCAGGCAGGACAGGGGAATTCACCCCTCCACTTT	CASSQAGQGNSPLHF	TRBJ1-6	TRBD1	TRBV4-1	few
TGTGCCAGCAGTTACCCGGCAGGGTCAGGTGAGCAGTTCTTC	CASSYPAGSGEQFF	TRBJ2-1	.	TRBV6-5	.
TGTGCCAGCAGTTCCTCGAGAAGCGCTTTCTTT	CASSSSRSAFF	TRBJ1-1	.	TRBV6-1	once
TGTGCCAGCAGTTCTCGGGGGAACACTGAAGCTTTCTTT	CASSSRGNTEAFF	TRBJ1-1	.	TRBV6-5	.
TGTGCCAGCAGCGGACAAATCAATTCACCCCTCCACTTT	CASSGQINSPLHF	TRBJ1-6	.	TRBV7-8	.
TGTGCCAGCAGTTACTCGGGACTGACTTTCTACGAGCAGTACTTC	CASSYSGLTFYEQYF	TRBJ2-7	.	TRBV6-5	.
TGTGCCAGCAGCTTAGAGCCGGGGAGCTACAATGAGCAGTTCTTC	CASSLEPGSYNEQFF	TRBJ2-1	.	TRBV13	few
TGTGCCAGTAGTATCCGGGGGGCGGTTGGCTACACCTTC	CASSIRGAVGYTF	TRBJ1-2	.	TRBV19	.
TGTGCCAGCAGTTTACGGGACCATTCAACTAATGAAAAACTGTTTTTT	CASSLRDHSTNEKLFF	TRBJ1-4	.	TRBV28	.